The 30 T cell receptor beta chains given below trace back to one sample, sequenced in a study of blood T cell repertoires in COVID-19. Clones were sequenced by immunoSEQ multiplex PCR, and TCRdb holds only the in-frame ones, with some missing. Here the sample spans 270,000 or so clones, 80% to 85% being singletons. The sequenced sample consisted of PBMCs or T cells enriched from blood (not recorded which). The receptors here all came from a man aged 50 to 60 who had recovered from COVID-19.

The CDR3: CASSTQQAPSSGNTIYF. The CDR3 nucleotides read TGTGCCAGCAGCACCCAACAGGCTCCAAGCTCTGGAAACACCATATATTTT. The chain has TRBV5-4 and TRBJ1-3; TRBD1 is a possible D gene (5 bases). Looked up from germline, CDR1 is SGHNT and CDR2 is YYREEE (reference sequence). V was clipped by 4 bases and J by 0 bases, with 17 bases between them. This CDR3 spans 17 amino acids.

The rearrangement uses TRBV3-1 (or the pseudogene TRBV3-2) and TRBJ2-3, with 11 positions matching TRBD2. The germline CDR1 and CDR2 sequences are LGHDT and YNNKEL (reference sequence). The trim removed 3 bases at V and 3 bases at J, leaving 2 bases unmatched. This CDR3 is built from 15 residues. The CDR3 reads CASSQTSGETDTQYF. For the CDR3, the DNA is TGTGCCAGCAGCCAGACTAGCGGGGAGACAGATACGCAGTATTTT.

The chain employs TRBV27 and TRBJ1-1; D remains unclear. Germline V gene lookup returns CDR1 MNHEY and CDR2 SMNVEV (reference sequence). There are 13 residues in the CDR3. V was trimmed by 5 bases and J by 4 bases, leaving 11 bases between them. The CDR3 reads CASSPQVSTEAFF. The DNA of the CDR3 is TGTGCCAGCAGTCCTCAGGTGTCCACTGAAGCTTTCTTT.

CDR3 loop: CASSLRPPGTEAFF. CDR3 in DNA: TGTGCCAGTAGTCTCAGGCCCCCTGGGACTGAAGCTTTCTTT. The genes are TRBV19 and TRBJ1-1, with no clear D. Trimming cost V 5 bases and J 5 bases, with 15 bases left between them. CDR1 LNHDA and CDR2 SQIVND come from the germline V gene (reference sequence). This CDR3 has 14 residues.

The chain uses TRBV10-3 and TRBJ1-1; D gene unclear. The germline V and J ends were trimmed by 3 bases and 4 bases, with 6 bases remaining between them. Germline V gene data show CDR1 as ENHRY and CDR2 as SYGVKD. The CDR3 is 12 residues long. In DNA form, the CDR3 reads TGTGCCATCAGTGATCACGGCACTGAAGCTTTCTTT. It specifies CAISDHGTEAFF.

The chain has TRBV2 and TRBJ2-2; D gene uncertain. Germline-derived CDR1 and CDR2 are SNHLY and FYNNEI. The CDR3 extends over 13 amino acids. V was trimmed by 8 bases and J by 1 base, leaving 8 bases between them. The CDR3 loop is CASYTLNTGELFF. The CDR3 nucleotides read TGTGCCAGCTACACGTTGAACACCGGGGAGCTGTTTTTT.

The chain uses TRBV30 and TRBJ2-2, with 7 bases aligning to TRBD2. The V and J ends lost 4 bases and 6 bases, in that order; junction bases with no gene match: 5. The CDR3 runs to 13 residues. Germline loops: CDR1 GTSNPN, CDR2 SVGIG (reference sequence). The CDR3 reads CAWTRGSAGELFF. As DNA, the CDR3 is TGTGCCTGGACGCGGGGGAGTGCCGGGGAGCTGTTTTTT. Combining the CDR3 with reference TRBV30 and TRBJ2-2 gives the whole variable domain SQTIHQWPATLVQPVGSPLSLECTVEGTSNPNLYWYRQAAGRGLQLLFYSVGIGQISSEVPQNLSASRPQDRQFILSSKKLLLSDSGFYLCAWTRGSAGELFFGEGSRLTVL.

The V gene is TRBV2, the J gene TRBJ2-2; maybe TRBD1 (6 bases). The CDR3 is 15 amino acids. Trimming cost V 0 bases and J 4 bases, with 9 bases left between them. Per germline, CDR1 SNHLY and CDR2 FYNNEI. CDR3 in amino acids: CASSEAHRATGELFF. As DNA, the CDR3 is TGTGCCAGCAGTGAAGCGCACAGGGCCACCGGGGAGCTGTTTTTT.

The J gene is TRBJ1-2, the V gene TRBV5-6; D gene ambiguous. Trimming stripped 3 bases from V and 7 bases from J, with 22 bases between. The CDR3 covers 16 residues. Germline assignment: CDR1 SGHDT and CDR2 YYEEEE. The CDR3 DNA follows: TGTGCCAGCAGCTGGCGGGATACTCCAACCGGCGGTGGCTACACCTTC. This encodes CASSWRDTPTGGGYTF.

The chain joins TRBV5-1 to TRBJ1-1; D remains unclear. The V gene lost 0 bases and the J gene lost 6 bases, with 12 bases spanning the gap. This CDR3 spans 14 amino acids. Germline V gives CDR1 SGHRS, CDR2 YFSETQ. The CDR3: CASSLDRPMAEAFF. The CDR3 DNA follows: TGCGCCAGCAGCTTGGACAGACCAATGGCTGAAGCTTTCTTT. Filled out from reference TRBV5-1 and TRBJ1-1, the complete variable domain reads KAGVTQTPRYLIKTRGQQVTLSCSPISGHRSVSWYQQTPGQGLQFLFEYFSETQRNKGNFPGRFSGRQFSNSRSEMNVSTLELGDSALYLCASSLDRPMAEAFFGQGTRLTVV.

This chain joins TRBV10-3 and TRBJ2-7, with a possible D match to TRBD1 (6 bases). Germline CDR1 reads ENHRY; CDR2 reads SYGVKD. V gave up 3 bases and J gave up 2 bases, with 20 bases separating them. This CDR3 region has 17 residues. The CDR3: CAISDPIRGQNPYEQYF. The CDR3 DNA sequence: TGTGCCATCAGTGACCCCATCAGGGGCCAAAATCCCTACGAGCAGTACTTC.

This chain links TRBV3-1 (or the pseudogene TRBV3-2) with TRBJ1-5, with TRBD1 identical over 9 bases. The CDR3 contains 16 residues. After removal of 4 bases from V and 7 bases from J, the junction contained 11 bases not matched to a gene. The germline V gene has CDR1 LGHDT and CDR2 YNNKEL (reference sequence). CDR3 residues: CASSPDSGTGRQPQHF. DNA for the CDR3: TGTGCCAGCAGCCCAGACTCAGGGACAGGGAGGCAGCCCCAGCATTTT.

The J gene is TRBJ1-1, the V gene TRBV27; 8 nucleotides agree with TRBD1. This CDR3 is 15 amino acids long. Germline V CDR1 and CDR2: MNHEY, SMNVEV (reference sequence). Losses at the gene ends were 5 bases for V and 3 bases for J; bases not matched to a gene: 8. In nucleotides, the CDR3 is TGTGCCAGCAGTCCCGGACAGGGTAGATACACTGAAGCTTTCTTT. As protein: CASSPGQGRYTEAFF.

The chain couples TRBV6-5 to TRBJ2-1; D ambiguous. CDR3 length equals 15 residues. V gave up 7 bases and J gave up 0 bases, with 13 bases separating them. Germline CDR1 MNHEY, CDR2 SVGAGI. The CDR3 region has the DNA TGTGCCAGCACCGATGGGCATCCCTCCTACAATGAGCAGTTCTTC. It is translated as CASTDGHPSYNEQFF.

This clone was observed many times. As DNA, the CDR3 is TGTGCCAGCAGCCAGTCTAGGCAGTCAACCGAGCAGTTCTTC. This sequence encodes CASSQSRQSTEQFF. V usage is TRBV7-3 and J usage is TRBJ2-1; D unresolved. Germline lookup yields CDR1 SGHTA and CDR2 FQGTGA. The CDR3 length is 14 residues. Deletions cut 5 bases from V and 10 bases from J, with 18 bases between.

The gene calls are TRBV5-1 and TRBJ2-5; D uncertain. Deletions cut 0 bases from V and 3 bases from J, with 12 bases between. Germline lookup yields CDR1 SGHRS and CDR2 YFSETQ. The CDR3 is 15 amino acids. The CDR3 spells CASSLDSRVEETQYF. The CDR3 DNA is TGCGCCAGCAGCTTGGACAGCAGAGTGGAAGAGACCCAGTACTTC.

A remark on this clone: This may arise from a read error, as a much more abundant clone is one base away. The rearrangement links TRBV7-9 to TRBJ2-5; TRBD2 agrees at 7 bases. V gave up 1 base and J gave up 1 base; unmatched junction bases: 3. This CDR3 comprises 15 residues. Germline-derived CDR1 and CDR2 are SEHNR and FQNEAQ (reference sequence). CDR3 nucleotides: TGTGCCAGCAGCTTAGGGGCTAGCGGCCAAGAGACCCAGTACTTC. Translated, it gives CASSLGASGQETQYF. The full variable domain, its missing parts supplied by reference TRBV7-9 and TRBJ2-5, is DTGVSQNPRHKITKRGQNVTFRCDPISEHNRLYWYRQTLGQGPEFLTYFQNEAQLEKSRLLSDRFSAERPKGSFSTLEIQRTEQGDSAMYLCASSLGASGQETQYFGPGTRLLVL.

The chain carries TRBV10-3 and TRBJ1-3; D gene uncertain. The CDR3 is 15 amino acids. Between the trimmed V and J ends, which lost 1 base and 2 bases, there was a span of 9 bases. CDR1 is ENHRY and CDR2 is SYGVKD in the germline V gene. CDR3 in DNA: TGTGCCATCAGTGAGTTCCCGGGGACTGGAAACACCATATATTTT. Protein: CAISEFPGTGNTIYF.

The chain links TRBV9 to TRBJ1-2; D possibly corresponds to TRBD1 (5 bases). V lost 1 base and J lost 8, with 9 bases in between. The germline V gene has CDR1 SGDLS and CDR2 YYNGEE. This CDR3 has 12 amino acids. In DNA, the CDR3 is TGTGCCAGCAGCGTACCAGGGAACGGCTACACCTTC. It translates to CASSVPGNGYTF.

The rearrangement links TRBV5-1 to TRBJ2-3; tentative D call: TRBD2 (5 bases). This CDR3 comprises 15 residues. The V and J ends lost 0 bases and 4 bases respectively, with 12 bases between them. Germline V gives CDR1 SGHRS, CDR2 YFSETQ. The CDR3 reads CASSLDPGWADTQYF. DNA of the CDR3: TGCGCCAGCAGCTTGGACCCGGGATGGGCAGATACGCAGTATTTT.

This sequence joins TRBV9 and TRBJ1-5; 7 bases are shared with TRBD1. The germline V gene encodes CDR1 SGDLS and CDR2 YYNGEE. J gave up 7 bases and V 7 bases, and 8 bases lay outside the gene matches. The CDR3 runs to 13 residues. The CDR3 bases are TGTGCCAGCGGAGACAGGGAAGGACAGCCCCAGCATTTT. It is translated as CASGDREGQPQHF. Complete variable domain (other parts from reference TRBV9 and TRBJ1-5): DSGVTQTPKHLITATGQRVTLRCSPRSGDLSVYWYQQSLDQGLQFLIQYYNGEERAKGNILERFSAQQFPDLHSELNLSSLELGDSALYFCASGDREGQPQHFGDGTRLSIL.

The rearrangement joins TRBV7-2 to TRBJ2-3; D possibly corresponds to TRBD2 (6 bases). Germline V gives CDR1 SGHTA, CDR2 FQGNSA. There are 15 residues in the CDR3. Trimming shortened V by 5 bases and J by 2 bases, and 14 bases separated the two germline ends. DNA of the CDR3: TGTGCCAGCAGCCCCCGGGCGGGGTACACAGATACGCAGTATTTT. Protein product: CASSPRAGYTDTQYF.

This clone was seen more than once but under ten times. This chain joins TRBV6-1 and TRBJ1-2, with 7 bases lining up with TRBD1. This CDR3 has 19 residues. The germline CDR1 and CDR2 sequences are MNHNS and SASEGT. The ends lost 4 bases at V and 2 bases at J; junction bases unmatched: 19. For the CDR3, the DNA is TGTGCCAGCAGTGGAGTTCTCCGGGACAGAGACCTATTAAACTATGGCTACACCTTC. This codes for CASSGVLRDRDLLNYGYTF.

The chain uses TRBV4-1 and TRBJ1-5, with D perhaps matching TRBD1 (6 bases). The V gene's germline CDR1 is MGHRA and CDR2 YSYEKL. CDR3 size: 14 residues. V lost 2 bases to trimming and J lost 7 bases, with 12 bases between them. CDR3: CASSQTGSKQPQHF. The CDR3 DNA reads as TGCGCCAGCAGCCAAACAGGGTCGAAGCAGCCCCAGCATTTT.

Only one count was recorded for this clone. The chain has TRBV15 and TRBJ1-6; 11 bases align to TRBD1. CDR1 is LNHNV and CDR2 is YYDKDF in the germline V gene (reference sequence). This CDR3 contains 16 residues. V lost 2 bases and J lost 10; bases outside the gene matches: 7. CDR3 amino acids: CATSRHGQGARSPLHF. CDR3 nucleotides: TGTGCCACCAGCAGACACGGACAGGGGGCGAGGTCACCCCTCCACTTT.

The J gene is TRBJ1-6, the V gene TRBV11-3; no definite D call. The CDR3 covers 15 residues. Germline CDR1 and CDR2: SGHNT and YENEEA. Trimming shortened V by 0 bases and J by 14 bases, and 17 bases separated the two germline ends. The CDR3 spells CASSLDRRAESSLHF. CDR3 nucleotide sequence: TGTGCCAGCAGCTTAGATCGGCGGGCAGAGTCGTCCCTCCACTTT.

The chain recombines TRBV4-2 with TRBJ2-1, with 9 nucleotides matching TRBD1. The CDR3 runs to 15 residues. The germline CDR1 and CDR2 sequences are LGHNA and YNFKEQ. Trimming cost V 1 base and J 8 bases; bases outside gene matches: 6. The CDR3: CASSQVSGQGYEQFF. For the CDR3, the DNA is TGTGCCAGCAGCCAAGTTTCGGGACAGGGCTATGAGCAGTTCTTC.

V usage is TRBV28 and J usage is TRBJ2-7; 9 bases line up with TRBD2. The CDR3 has 15 amino acids. The trim removed 2 bases at V and 5 bases at J, leaving 7 bases unmatched. The V gene's germline CDR1 is MDHEN and CDR2 SYDVKM. In DNA, the CDR3 is TGTGCCAGCAGTTTAAGCCTAGCGGGATTGAACGAGCAGTACTTC. Amino acids: CASSLSLAGLNEQYF.

This chain connects TRBV18 to TRBJ1-4; D remains unclear. V lost 5 bases and J lost 11, with 9 bases in between. This CDR3 spans 11 amino acids. From germline, CDR1 is KGHSH and CDR2 LQKENI. The CDR3 DNA reads TGTGCCAGCTCATCATCTCAGAAACTGTTTTTT. Its translation: CASSSSQKLFF.

The genes are TRBV2 and TRBJ1-1; TRBD1 aligns across 10 bases. Germline loops: CDR1 SNHLY, CDR2 FYNNEI. This CDR3 comprises 15 residues. The J segment lost 5 bases and the V segment lost 3 bases, leaving 6 bases of the junction unmatched. The CDR3 spells CASSDPGQGWTEAFF. The CDR3 nucleotides read TGTGCCAGCAGTGACCCGGGACAGGGGTGGACTGAAGCTTTCTTT.